Each of the 19 T cell receptor beta chains below was sequenced from the same sample in a study of cytomegalovirus exposure and HLA in healthy donors. 13 Jbeta primers and 60 Vbeta primers were used for the PCR. Produced via immunoSEQ multiplex PCR; TCRdb's table is partial and in-frame only. The top ten hold about 9.4% of the sample, which has about 210,000 clones, over 80% seen once. Sequenced sample: PBMCs. The receptors shown here come from a woman in her forties or fifties in good health and CMV-seropositive.

This clone came up a few times. The rearrangement joins TRBV10-1 to TRBJ1-1, with D possibly matching TRBD1 (6 bases). The CDR3 runs to 17 residues. Per germline, CDR1 WNHNN and CDR2 SYGVQD (reference sequence). Trimming removed 4 bases at V and 0 bases at J, with 18 bases between. CDR3 nucleotides: TGCGCCAGCAGTGCCCTCTACAGGGTACCTATGAACACTGAAGCTTTCTTT. Its protein product is CASSALYRVPMNTEAFF.

A single count supports this clone. The chain has TRBV7-9 and TRBJ2-5, with 10 bases that match TRBD2. V shed 5 bases, J shed 5 bases, and the junction held 8 bases outside the gene matches. The CDR3 is made up of 15 amino acids. The V gene's germline CDR1 is SEHNR and CDR2 FQNEAQ (reference sequence). This chain's CDR3 is CASSPSGGAWETQYF. CDR3 nucleotide sequence: TGTGCCAGCAGCCCCAGCGGGGGGGCTTGGGAGACCCAGTACTTC.

A single count supports this clone. This chain uses TRBV30 with TRBJ2-5, with a tentative D call TRBD2 (6 bases). Germline loops: CDR1 GTSNPN, CDR2 SVGIG (reference sequence). Between the trimmed V and J ends, which lost 5 bases and 5 bases, there was a span of 15 bases. The CDR3 extends over 13 amino acids. CDR3 bases: TGTGCCTGGGATCCGGGACTTAAGGAGACCCAGTACTTC. The encoded protein is CAWDPGLKETQYF.

This rearrangement joins TRBV30 to TRBJ1-6, with TRBD1 identical over 7 bases. Germline assignment: CDR1 GTSNPN and CDR2 SVGIG (reference sequence). Trimming at V came to 0 bases and at J to 8 bases, leaving 4 bases not matched to a gene. The CDR3 covers 14 residues. This CDR3 reads CAWSVLGGDSPLHF. The CDR3 DNA reads TGTGCCTGGAGTGTACTAGGGGGCGATTCACCCCTCCACTTT.

The chain links TRBV7-3 to TRBJ2-3; tentative D call: TRBD1 (6 bases). V was trimmed by 5 bases and J by 4 bases, leaving 22 bases between them. In germline, CDR1 is SGHTA, CDR2 FQGTGA. The CDR3 extends over 17 amino acids. CDR3 in amino acids: CASSPRSGRGFPDTQYF. CDR3 coding DNA: TGTGCCAGCAGCCCTCGTTCCGGCAGGGGTTTCCCAGATACGCAGTATTTT.

This clone was seen only once. The chain recombines TRBV6-1 with TRBJ1-1; D gene ambiguous. This CDR3 is 11 amino acids long. CDR1 and CDR2 from the germline V gene are MNHNS and SASEGT. Trimming cost V 7 bases and J 1 base, with 4 bases left between them. The CDR3 sequence: CASNWNTEAFF. The CDR3 nucleotides are TGTGCCAGCAACTGGAACACTGAAGCTTTCTTT.

The chain links TRBV27 to TRBJ1-2, with 9 positions matching TRBD1. Germline lookup yields CDR1 MNHEY and CDR2 SMNVEV (reference sequence). With V trimmed by 5 bases and J by 4 bases, 5 bases remained unmatched. The CDR3 is 14 residues long. The CDR3 here is CASSQAGQGYGYTF. Here the CDR3 DNA reads TGTGCCAGCAGTCAGGCGGGACAGGGCTATGGCTACACCTTC.

The gene calls are TRBV7-6 and TRBJ1-6; 10 bases are a match to TRBD1. The CDR3 is made up of 15 amino acids. Germline assignment: CDR1 SGHVS and CDR2 FNYEAQ. V was clipped by 5 bases and J by 7 bases; unmatched bases: 5. CDR3 protein: CASSNRQGANSPLHF. The CDR3 DNA is TGTGCCAGCAGCAACAGACAGGGGGCCAATTCACCCCTCCACTTT.

The chain carries TRBV7-8 and TRBJ2-7; 8 positions match TRBD1. Germline trimming cut 1 base from V and 5 bases from J; bases unmatched to any gene: 4. The CDR3 spans 14 residues. Germline lookup yields CDR1 SGHVS and CDR2 FQNEAQ. In DNA form, the CDR3 reads TGTGCCAGCAGCTTAGAGCCAGGGGGCGACGAGCAGTACTTC. Translation gives CASSLEPGGDEQYF. The full variable domain, completed using reference TRBV7-8 and TRBJ2-7, is GAGVSQSPRYKVAKRGQDVALRCDPISGHVSLFWYQQALGQGPEFLTYFQNEAQLDKSGLPSDRFFAERPEGSVSTLKIQRTQQEDSAVYLCASSLEPGGDEQYFGPGTRLTVT.

The J gene is TRBJ2-2, the V gene TRBV9; TRBD2 aligns across 9 bases. The J segment lost 6 bases and the V segment lost 0 bases, leaving 6 bases of the junction unmatched. The CDR3 consists of 16 residues. The germline V gene has CDR1 SGDLS and CDR2 YYNGEE. The CDR3 here is CASSVGPSSGAGELFF. CDR3 nucleotides: TGTGCCAGCAGCGTAGGCCCCTCTAGCGGGGCCGGGGAGCTGTTTTTT.

This clone was seen once. This sequence joins TRBV5-1 and TRBJ1-3; D is unresolved. Trimming stripped 0 bases from V and 0 bases from J, with 10 bases between. Germline V lookup: CDR1 SGHRS, CDR2 YFSETQ. This CDR3 has 16 amino acids. The CDR3 protein is CASSLESASSGNTIYF. The DNA for the CDR3 is TGCGCCAGCAGCTTGGAGTCGGCTAGCTCTGGAAACACCATATATTTT.

This clone was observed a single time. This rearrangement joins TRBV18 to TRBJ1-5; TRBD1 aligns across 7 bases. V lost 5 bases, J lost 5 bases, and 3 bases stayed unmatched. Germline V gives CDR1 KGHSH, CDR2 LQKENI. The CDR3 has 13 amino acids. The CDR3 reads CASSTGEYQPQHF. CDR3 bases: TGTGCCAGCTCAACAGGGGAATATCAGCCCCAGCATTTT.

This chain joins TRBV18 and TRBJ1-1, with D possibly TRBD1 on 5 matching bases. The CDR3 is 13 amino acids. Trimming shortened V by 4 bases and J by 1 base, and 7 bases separated the two germline ends. Germline V gene lookup returns CDR1 KGHSH and CDR2 LQKENI. This chain's CDR3 is CASSRGENTEAFF. The DNA of the CDR3 is TGTGCCAGCTCACGGGGGGAGAACACTGAAGCTTTCTTT.

This clone has ten or more counts. The chain combines TRBV4-1 with TRBJ2-3, with 15 bases lining up with TRBD2. This CDR3 has 18 amino acids. Germline CDR1 reads MGHRA; CDR2 reads YSYEKL. The trim removed 2 bases at V and 5 bases at J, leaving 8 bases unmatched. CDR3 sequence reads: CASSQTRTSGGAGDTQYF. CDR3 coding DNA: TGCGCCAGCAGCCAAACTAGGACTAGCGGGGGGGCAGGAGATACGCAGTATTTT.

V is TRBV5-1 and J is TRBJ1-3; D not certain. Trimming pared 4 bases from V and 0 bases from J, leaving 14 bases between. This CDR3 is built from 16 residues. Germline CDR1 reads SGHRS; CDR2 reads YFSETQ. The CDR3 DNA sequence: TGCGCCAGCAGCCTGGATGGGCCCCACTCTGGAAACACCATATATTTT. It codes for CASSLDGPHSGNTIYF.

The chain carries TRBV6-5 and TRBJ2-7; 8 bases are shared with TRBD1. The ends lost 2 bases at V and 3 bases at J; junction bases unmatched: 9. CDR1 and CDR2 from the germline V gene are MNHEY and SVGAGI. The CDR3 is 16 residues long. CDR3: CASSYEHRDRFYEQYF. In DNA form, the CDR3 reads TGTGCCAGCAGTTACGAACACCGGGACAGGTTCTACGAGCAGTACTTC.

The J gene is TRBJ1-1, the V gene TRBV2; D uncertain. The V and J ends lost 6 bases and 0 bases respectively, with 11 bases between them. Germline lookup yields CDR1 SNHLY and CDR2 FYNNEI. This CDR3 has 14 amino acids. CDR3 nucleotides: TGTGCCAGCAGCGACGGCGACATGAACACTGAAGCTTTCTTT. Translated, it gives CASSDGDMNTEAFF.

The chain employs TRBV19 and TRBJ2-5, with D maybe TRBD2 (6 bases). V lost 5 bases, J lost 0 bases, and 16 bases lay in between. Germline CDR1 is LNHDA and CDR2 is SQIVND (reference sequence). The CDR3 loop spans 16 amino acids. In DNA, the CDR3 is TGTGCCAGTAGTCCCGCCCTAGCGCTGTACCAAGAGACCCAGTACTTC. Translated, it gives CASSPALALYQETQYF.

The rearrangement links TRBV28 to TRBJ1-2, with unresolved D. V dropped 2 bases and J dropped 5 bases, with 12 bases sitting between them. Looked up from germline, CDR1 is MDHEN and CDR2 is SYDVKM. The CDR3 is 14 amino acids. CDR3 in DNA: TGTGCCAGCAGTTTACCACAGAAGAGATATGGCTACACCTTC. This sequence encodes CASSLPQKRYGYTF.